This T cell receptor (beta chain) was documented in a study of T cell repertoires in cytomegalovirus infection (dated by TCRdb to 2018 to 2020). For the study in its entirety: Alongside well-studied HLA-B-restricted epitopes, the peptide stimulations were aimed at recently identified HLA-C-restricted CMV epitopes, whose presentation resists viral immunomodulation. Because public TCR beta signatures pointed to carriage of CMV infection together with the matching HLA type, the HLA type of each donor mattered for the analysis. Results and caveats for the whole study, not just this receptor: Cumulative frequency of public TCR beta family members discriminated carriers of CMV infection plus the relevant HLA type in this cohort and an independent 352-donor cohort. The ex vivo response was dominated by HLA-C-restricted CMV-specific TCR beta clonotypes, which also provided the single most frequent clonotype in two of eight donors.

This clonotype came up a few times. Its antigen remains undetermined. Base qualities are not recorded, but no much larger clone differs from it by a single base. Reading the label with the study, this specimen's treatment or condition is: in vitro stimulation with specific CMV peptide epitopes to enrich CMV-specific T cells. The CDR3 has 17 amino acids, counting the end cysteine and phenylalanine. Just the 51-base CDR3 DNA is kept, in frame starting at base 1. Sequences MGHRA (CDR1) and YSYEKL (CDR2) are obtained from the germline V gene. V is cut back by 1 base and J by 7 bases, with 9 bases in the junction unmatched. The listed sequencing device is Illumina HiSeq 1500. In TCRdb, the public reads were trimmed at Q25 with fastp and aligned with MiXCR, with productive beta chains retained. Each entry merges the rows of one CDR3 protein and shows their most common DNA and genes. The sample table lists about 310,000 distinct CDR3 sequences, about 25% of them with a count of one. In total, the top ten clones hold about 14% of the sample.

Sequencing used cultured PBMCs, obtained from culture after CMV antigen stimulation. The TCR sequence derives from a human donor in good health (CMV status not recorded). Some clones in this sample may be carry-over from other donors' samples. The rearranged chain carries TRBV4-1 and TRBJ2-2; TRBD2 lines up with 10 middle nucleotides. In nucleotide form, the sequence is TGCGCCAGCAGCCAAGTCGCAGCGGGAGGGCCCCACGGGGAGCTGTTTTTT. Translated, it reads CASSQVAAGGPHGELFF.